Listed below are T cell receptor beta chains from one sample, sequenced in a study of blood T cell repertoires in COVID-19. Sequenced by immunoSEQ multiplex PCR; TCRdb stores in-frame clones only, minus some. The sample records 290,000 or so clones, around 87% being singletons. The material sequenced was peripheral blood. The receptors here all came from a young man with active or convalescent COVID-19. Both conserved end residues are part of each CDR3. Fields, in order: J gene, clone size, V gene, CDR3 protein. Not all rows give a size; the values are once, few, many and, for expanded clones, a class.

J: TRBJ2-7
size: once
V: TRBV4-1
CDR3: CASSQDIEGSYEQYF

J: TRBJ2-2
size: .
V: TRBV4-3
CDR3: CASTSGETIGELFF

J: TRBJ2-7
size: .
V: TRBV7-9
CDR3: CASSSQGDGGEQYF

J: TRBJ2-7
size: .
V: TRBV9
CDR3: CASSVSPTGARYEQYF

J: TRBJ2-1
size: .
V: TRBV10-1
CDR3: CASSDPGLANNEQFF

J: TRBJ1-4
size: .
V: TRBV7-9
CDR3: CASSYTGLGSEKLFF

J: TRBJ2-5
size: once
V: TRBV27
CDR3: CASSPSIRTQQETQYF

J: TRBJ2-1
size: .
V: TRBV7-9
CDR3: CASSPRTSFVYNEQFF

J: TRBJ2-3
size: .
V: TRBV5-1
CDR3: CASSVSHTDTQYF

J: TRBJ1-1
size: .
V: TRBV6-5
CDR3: CASTTGSRFTEAFF

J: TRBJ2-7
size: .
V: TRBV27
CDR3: CASSLGGLDEQYF

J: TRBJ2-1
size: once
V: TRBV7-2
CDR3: CASSLAGYSGNEQFF

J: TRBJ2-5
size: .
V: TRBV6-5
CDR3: CASSGPGDQETQYF

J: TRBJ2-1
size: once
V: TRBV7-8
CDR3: CASSSPTDEQFF

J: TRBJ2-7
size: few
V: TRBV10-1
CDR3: CASVGSGAPYEQYF

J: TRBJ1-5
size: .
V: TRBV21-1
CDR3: CASSDPGTGFVDSNQPQHF

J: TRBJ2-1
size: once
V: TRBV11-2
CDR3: CASSVGSGFVQFF

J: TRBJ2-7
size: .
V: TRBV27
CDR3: CASSFEGGLDEQYF

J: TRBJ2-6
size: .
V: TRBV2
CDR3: CASSEGGYGANVLTF

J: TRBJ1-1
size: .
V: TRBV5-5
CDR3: CASSPTGGWTEAFF

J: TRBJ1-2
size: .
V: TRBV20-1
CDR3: CSARDLGQNTF

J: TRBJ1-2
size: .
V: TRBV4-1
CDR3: CASSQVEGNYGYTF

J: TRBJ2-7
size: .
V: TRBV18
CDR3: CASSPGGPPYEQYF

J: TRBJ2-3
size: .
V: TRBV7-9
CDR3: CASSLQGGRGDTQYF

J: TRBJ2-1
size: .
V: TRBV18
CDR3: CASSLSQTGTGLSEQFF

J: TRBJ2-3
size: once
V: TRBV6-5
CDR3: CASSYHNGGLADTQYF

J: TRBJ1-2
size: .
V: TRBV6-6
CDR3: CASSYGDRIDGYTF

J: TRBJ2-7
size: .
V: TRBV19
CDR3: CASSTAGTGFSPYEQYF

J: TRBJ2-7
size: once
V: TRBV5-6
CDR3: CASSFVTGGAEQYF

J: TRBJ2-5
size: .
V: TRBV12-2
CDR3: CARGGLVETQYF

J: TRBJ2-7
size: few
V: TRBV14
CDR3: CASSQRLAGPYEQYF